This T cell receptor (beta chain) was obtained from a study of metastatic and nonmetastatic thyroid tumors. J gave up 3 bases and V 1 base, and 21 bases lay outside the gene matches. This CDR3 has 22 amino acids. Germline CDR1 reads SNHLY; CDR2 reads FYNNEI. Patients had received no treatment of any kind before thyroid surgery. How the authors handled the data: The study took CDR3 differences across clinicopathological groups and made a distant-metastasis classifier for papillary thyroid cancer from them. TCRdb re-called the PCR reads through MiXCR. For this entry, the V and J calls and clone size follow TCRdb and not the study's own pipeline. The top ten clones hold 14% of a sample with about 43,000 clones, 24% of them seen once.

This clonotype was sampled from a female donor with papillary thyroid cancer or a benign thyroid nodule (not recorded which). Some clones in this sample may be carry-over from other donors' samples. V usage is TRBV2 and J usage is TRBJ2-1; 10 nucleotides match TRBD1. Sequenced sample: tumor tissue. The CDR3 spells CASSEGYPGQGSIQDLYNEQFF. CDR3 in DNA: TGTGCCAGCAGTGAAGGGTACCCGGGACAGGGGTCTATTCAAGACCTCTACAATGAGCAGTTCTTC.